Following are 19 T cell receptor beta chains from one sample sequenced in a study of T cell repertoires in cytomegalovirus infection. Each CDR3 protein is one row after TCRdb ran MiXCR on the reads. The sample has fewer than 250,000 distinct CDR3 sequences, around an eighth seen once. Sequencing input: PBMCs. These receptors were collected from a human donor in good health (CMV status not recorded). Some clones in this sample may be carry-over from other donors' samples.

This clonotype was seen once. The CDR3 nucleotides are TGTGCCAGCAGTTTGCGCGCCGCTGAAGCTTTCTTT. Its translation is CASSLRAAEAFF. This chain joins TRBV28 and TRBJ1-1; no clear D. The CDR3 runs to 12 residues. Between the trimmed V and J ends, which lost 3 bases and 6 bases, there was a span of 8 bases. In germline, CDR1 is MDHEN, CDR2 SYDVKM.

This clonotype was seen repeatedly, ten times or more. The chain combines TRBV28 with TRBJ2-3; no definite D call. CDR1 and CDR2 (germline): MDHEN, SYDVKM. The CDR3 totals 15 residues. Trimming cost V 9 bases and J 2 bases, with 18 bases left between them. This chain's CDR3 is CASTTAVTPTDTQYF. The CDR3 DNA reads TGTGCCAGTACCACTGCCGTGACCCCCACAGATACGCAGTATTTT.

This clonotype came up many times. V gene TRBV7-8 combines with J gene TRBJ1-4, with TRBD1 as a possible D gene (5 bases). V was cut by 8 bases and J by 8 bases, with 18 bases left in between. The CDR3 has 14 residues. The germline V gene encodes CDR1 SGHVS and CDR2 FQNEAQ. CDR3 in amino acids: CASGPQGLGEKLFF. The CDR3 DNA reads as TGTGCCAGCGGCCCTCAGGGCCTTGGGGAAAAACTGTTTTTT.

CDR3: CSFLGQSSYEQYF. The CDR3 region has the DNA TGCAGTTTCCTAGGACAGAGCTCCTACGAGCAGTACTTC. The chain combines TRBV20-1 with TRBJ2-7; tentative D call: TRBD1 (6 bases). The CDR3 consists of 13 residues. Germline lookup yields CDR1 DFQATT and CDR2 SNEGSKA (reference sequence). The ends were cut back, 8 bases at V and 0 bases at J, with 14 bases in the middle.

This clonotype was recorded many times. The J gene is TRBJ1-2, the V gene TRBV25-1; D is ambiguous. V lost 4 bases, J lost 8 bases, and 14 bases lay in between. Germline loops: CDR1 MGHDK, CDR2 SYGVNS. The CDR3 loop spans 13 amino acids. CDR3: CASSALLGSGYTF. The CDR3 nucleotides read TGTGCCAGCAGTGCCTTATTAGGGTCCGGCTACACCTTC.

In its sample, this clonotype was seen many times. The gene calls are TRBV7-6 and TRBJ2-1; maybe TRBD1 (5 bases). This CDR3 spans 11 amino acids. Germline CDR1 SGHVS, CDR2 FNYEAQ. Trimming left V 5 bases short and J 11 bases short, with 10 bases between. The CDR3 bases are TGTGCCAGCAGCGCAGGGTCCCAGCAGTTCTTC. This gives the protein CASSAGSQQFF.

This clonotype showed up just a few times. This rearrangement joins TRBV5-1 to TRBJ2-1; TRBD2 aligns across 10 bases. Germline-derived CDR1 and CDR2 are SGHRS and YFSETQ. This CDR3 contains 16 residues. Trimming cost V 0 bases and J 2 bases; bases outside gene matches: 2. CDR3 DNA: TGCGCCAGCAGCTTGGCGGGACTAGCGACCTACAATGAGCAGTTCTTC. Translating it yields CASSLAGLATYNEQFF.

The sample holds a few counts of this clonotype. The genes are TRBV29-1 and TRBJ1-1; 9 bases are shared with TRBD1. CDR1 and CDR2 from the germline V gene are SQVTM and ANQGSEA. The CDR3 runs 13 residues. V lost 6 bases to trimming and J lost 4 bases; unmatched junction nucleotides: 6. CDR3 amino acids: CSVASTGGTEAFF. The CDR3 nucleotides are TGCAGCGTAGCCTCGACAGGGGGCACTGAAGCTTTCTTT.

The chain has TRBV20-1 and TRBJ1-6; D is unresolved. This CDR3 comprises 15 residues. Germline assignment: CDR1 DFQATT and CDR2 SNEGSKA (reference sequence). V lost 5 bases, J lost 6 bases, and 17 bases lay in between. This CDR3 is CSAATSTRSNSPLHF. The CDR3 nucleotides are TGCAGTGCTGCCACATCAACCAGGAGTAATTCACCCCTCCACTTT.

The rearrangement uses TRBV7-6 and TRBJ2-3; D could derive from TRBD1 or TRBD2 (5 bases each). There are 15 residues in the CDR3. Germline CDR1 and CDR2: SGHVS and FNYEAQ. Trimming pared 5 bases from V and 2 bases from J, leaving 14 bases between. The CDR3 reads CASSEGTVDTDTQYF. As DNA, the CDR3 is TGTGCCAGCAGCGAGGGGACGGTTGACACAGATACGCAGTATTTT. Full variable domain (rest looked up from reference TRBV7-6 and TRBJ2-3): GAGVSQSPRYKVTKRGQDVALRCDPISGHVSLYWYRQALGQGPEFLTYFNYEAQQDKSGLPNDRFSAERPEGSISTLTIQRTEQRDSAMYRCASSEGTVDTDTQYFGPGTRLTVL.

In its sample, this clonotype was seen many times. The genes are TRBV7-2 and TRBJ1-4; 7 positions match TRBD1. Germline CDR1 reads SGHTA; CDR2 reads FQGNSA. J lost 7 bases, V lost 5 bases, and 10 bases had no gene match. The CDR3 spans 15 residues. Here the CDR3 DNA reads TGTGCCAGCAGCCCCCAGACAGGGAGGGGTGAAAAACTGTTTTTT. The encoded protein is CASSPQTGRGEKLFF.

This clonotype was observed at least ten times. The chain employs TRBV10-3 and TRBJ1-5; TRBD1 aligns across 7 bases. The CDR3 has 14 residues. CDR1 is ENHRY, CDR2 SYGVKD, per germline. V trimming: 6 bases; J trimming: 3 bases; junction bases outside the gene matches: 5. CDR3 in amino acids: CAISPGQINQPQHF. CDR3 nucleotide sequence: TGTGCCATCAGCCCGGGACAGATCAATCAGCCCCAGCATTTT.

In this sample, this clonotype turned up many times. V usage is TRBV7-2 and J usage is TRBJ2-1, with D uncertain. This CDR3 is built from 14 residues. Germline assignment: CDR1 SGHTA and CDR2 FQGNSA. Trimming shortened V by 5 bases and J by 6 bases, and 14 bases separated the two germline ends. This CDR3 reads CASSPDVWRNEQFF. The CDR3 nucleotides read TGTGCCAGCAGCCCCGACGTTTGGCGCAATGAGCAGTTCTTC.

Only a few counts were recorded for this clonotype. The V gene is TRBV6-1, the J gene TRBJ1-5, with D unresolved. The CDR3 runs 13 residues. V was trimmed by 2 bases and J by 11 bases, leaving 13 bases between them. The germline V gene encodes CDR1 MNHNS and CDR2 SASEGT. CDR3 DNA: TGTGCCAGCAGTGAAAGTGCGGGTGCGGCCCAGCATTTT. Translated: CASSESAGAAQHF.

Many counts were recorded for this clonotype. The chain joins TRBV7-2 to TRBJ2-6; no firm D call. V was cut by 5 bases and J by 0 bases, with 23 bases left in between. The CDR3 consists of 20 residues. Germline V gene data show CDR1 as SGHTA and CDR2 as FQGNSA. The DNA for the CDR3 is TGTGCCAGCAGCCGCCGTGTTCGGGCAGCCGCATCCTCTGGGGCCAACGTCCTGACTTTC. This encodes CASSRRVRAAASSGANVLTF.

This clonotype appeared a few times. CDR3 amino acids: CASSVSPLATTYEQYF. The CDR3 DNA follows: TGTGCCAGCAGCGTATCCCCACTAGCGACAACCTACGAGCAGTACTTC. V gene TRBV9 combines with J gene TRBJ2-7, with TRBD2 matching 7 bases. CDR1 and CDR2 (germline): SGDLS, YYNGEE. V dropped 1 base and J dropped 2; count of bases not matched to a gene: 9. The CDR3 is made up of 16 amino acids.

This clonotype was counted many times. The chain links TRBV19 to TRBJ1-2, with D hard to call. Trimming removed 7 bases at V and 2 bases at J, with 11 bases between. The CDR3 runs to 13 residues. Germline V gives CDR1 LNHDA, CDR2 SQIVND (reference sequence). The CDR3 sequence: CASTETQNYGYTF. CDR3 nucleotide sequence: TGTGCCAGTACCGAGACACAGAACTATGGCTACACCTTC.

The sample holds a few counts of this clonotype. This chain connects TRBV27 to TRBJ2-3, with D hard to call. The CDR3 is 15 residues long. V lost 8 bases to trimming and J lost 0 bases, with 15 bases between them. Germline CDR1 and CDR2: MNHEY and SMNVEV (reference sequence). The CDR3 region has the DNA TGTGCCAGCTACCTATCGATCGCTAGCACAGATACGCAGTATTTT. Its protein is CASYLSIASTDTQYF.

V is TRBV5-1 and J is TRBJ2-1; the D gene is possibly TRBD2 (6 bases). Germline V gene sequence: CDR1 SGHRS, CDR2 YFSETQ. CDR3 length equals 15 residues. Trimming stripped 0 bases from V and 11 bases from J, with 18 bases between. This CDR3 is CASSLAGGGLIQQFF. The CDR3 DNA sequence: TGCGCCAGCAGCTTGGCCGGGGGAGGCCTAATTCAGCAGTTCTTC.